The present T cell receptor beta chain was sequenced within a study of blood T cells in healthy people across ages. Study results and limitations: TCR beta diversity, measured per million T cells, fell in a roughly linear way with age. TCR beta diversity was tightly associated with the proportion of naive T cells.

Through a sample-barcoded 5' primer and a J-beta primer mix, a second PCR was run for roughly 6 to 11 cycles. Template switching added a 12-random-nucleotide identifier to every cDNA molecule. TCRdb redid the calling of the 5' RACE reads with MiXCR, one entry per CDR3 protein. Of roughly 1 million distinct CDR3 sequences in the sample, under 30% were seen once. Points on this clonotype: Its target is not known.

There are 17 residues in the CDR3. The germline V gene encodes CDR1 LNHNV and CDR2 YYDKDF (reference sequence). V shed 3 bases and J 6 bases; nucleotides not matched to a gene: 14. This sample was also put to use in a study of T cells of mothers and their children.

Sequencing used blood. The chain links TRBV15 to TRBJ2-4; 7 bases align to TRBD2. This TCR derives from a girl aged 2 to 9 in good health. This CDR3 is CATSRSPGTPGGNIQYF. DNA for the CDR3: TGTGCCACCAGCAGGAGTCCAGGGACCCCGGGAGGAAACATTCAGTACTTC.